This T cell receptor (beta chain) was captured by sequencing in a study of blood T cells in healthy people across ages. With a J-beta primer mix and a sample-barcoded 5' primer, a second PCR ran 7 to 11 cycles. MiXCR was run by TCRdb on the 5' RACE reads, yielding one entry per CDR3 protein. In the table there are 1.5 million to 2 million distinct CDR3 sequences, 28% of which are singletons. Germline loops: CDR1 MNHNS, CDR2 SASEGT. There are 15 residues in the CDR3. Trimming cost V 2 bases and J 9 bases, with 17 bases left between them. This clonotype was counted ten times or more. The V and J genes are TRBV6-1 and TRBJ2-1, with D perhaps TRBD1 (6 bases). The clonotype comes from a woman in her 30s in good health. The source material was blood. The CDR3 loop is CASSEWDTEWGEQFF. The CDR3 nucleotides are TGTGCCAGCAGTGAATGGGACACTGAATGGGGTGAGCAGTTCTTC.